This T cell receptor (beta chain) originates from a study of early T cells in non-severe SARS-CoV-2 infection. Whole-study context: Unpaired chains resulted from sequencing bulk RNA of unsorted whole blood. General study results and limits: VDJdb matches were skewed toward anti-spike CD8 T cell responses.

The library protocol tagged individual cDNA molecules with unique molecular identifiers. TCRdb passed the 5' RACE reads through MiXCR, listing each CDR3 protein once. The table has tens of thousands of distinct CDR3 sequences, roughly 5.2% seen once; the top ten hold about a fifth. This clonotype was counted ten times or more. The antigen remains undetermined. The CDR3 spans 13 residues. Germline CDR1 is MNHEY and CDR2 is SVGEGT. The ends were cut back, 8 bases at V and 2 bases at J, with 13 bases in the middle. The V and J genes are TRBV6-2 or TRBV6-3 and TRBJ2-7; D remains ambiguous. Sequenced input: whole blood. The clonotype was recovered from an adult who was a healthcare worker with PCR-confirmed SARS-CoV-2 infection or an uninfected control (not recorded which). CDR3 in amino acids: CASHQEITYEQYF. The CDR3 DNA reads as TGTGCCAGCCATCAGGAGATTACCTACGAGCAGTACTTC.